Following are 23 T cell receptor beta chains from one sample sequenced in a study of circulating CD8 cells and anti-PD-1 response in melanoma. Sorting of live CD3+CD8+TCRalphabeta+ cells by PD-1 and/or TIGIT gave four subsets. TCR libraries were prepared from around 15 ng of total RNA with the QIAseq Immune Repertoire TCR panel. A single record per CDR3 protein comes from TCRdb applying MiXCR to the reads. The sample lists 200 to 300 distinct CDR3 sequences, approximately 6% seen once, with roughly three quarters in the top ten. The material sequenced was CD8+ T cells from PBMCs, taken at baseline or after one month of anti-PD-1 therapy (not recorded which). These receptor sequences come from a human donor with melanoma.

Sample share makes this clonotype medium-sized (0.01 to 0.1%). The gene calls are TRBV25-1 and TRBJ2-7, with unresolved D. The germline gives CDR1 MGHDK, CDR2 SYGVNS. Trimming removed 6 bases at V and 4 bases at J, with 16 bases between. The CDR3 spans 14 residues. CDR3 in amino acids: CASRDPRTVYEQYF. DNA for the CDR3: TGTGCCAGCAGGGATCCTCGGACGGTGTACGAGCAGTACTTC.

This clonotype counts as medium-sized. The chain links TRBV5-4 to TRBJ2-7, with D maybe TRBD1 (6 bases). Germline CDR1 SGHNT, CDR2 YYREEE (reference sequence). The CDR3 runs 13 residues. Between the trimmed V and J ends, which lost 4 bases and 5 bases, there was a span of 13 bases. For the CDR3, the DNA is TGTGCCAGCAGCACCGACAGGCTCCACGAGCAGTACTTC. The encoded protein is CASSTDRLHEQYF.

This clonotype is classed as large. The CDR3 region is CSARGTGDTEAFF. The CDR3, as DNA: TGCAGTGCTAGGGGGACAGGGGACACTGAAGCTTTCTTT. The V call is TRBV20-1, the J call TRBJ1-1, with 10 bases lining up with TRBD1. The CDR3 loop spans 13 amino acids. Germline CDR1 reads DFQATT; CDR2 reads SNEGSKA (reference sequence). Trimming at V came to 3 bases and at J to 3 bases, leaving 1 base not matched to a gene.

By sample fraction, this clonotype is medium-sized. In DNA, the CDR3 is TGTGCCAGCAGCGAAAGCGGGGGGGCCACAGATACGCAGTATTTT. This encodes CASSESGGATDTQYF. This chain uses TRBV6-2 or TRBV6-3 with TRBJ2-3; 10 bases align to TRBD2. V was pared by 6 bases and J by 2 bases, with 5 bases of the junction left unmatched. The CDR3 is 15 residues long. Germline CDR1 reads MNHEY; CDR2 reads SVGEGT.

This clonotype is deemed large (0.1 to 1%). The chain links TRBV19 to TRBJ2-3; D is unclear. Trimming cost V 5 bases and J 5 bases, with 14 bases left between them. There are 14 residues in the CDR3. From germline, CDR1 is LNHDA and CDR2 SQIVND (reference sequence). CDR3: CASSFVASRDTQYF. CDR3 nucleotides: TGTGCCAGTAGTTTTGTGGCCTCCCGAGATACGCAGTATTTT.

This clonotype ranks as medium-sized. This chain links TRBV20-1 with TRBJ2-1, with a weak D call TRBD1 (8 bases). The length of the CDR3 is 14 residues. Trimming removed 4 bases at V and 7 bases at J, with 17 bases between. Germline CDR1 reads DFQATT; CDR2 reads SNEGSKA (reference sequence). DNA for the CDR3: TGCAGTGCTAACAGGGGGGGGTTATGGAATGAGCAGTTCTTC. Encoded protein: CSANRGGLWNEQFF.

The chain links TRBV20-1 to TRBJ2-3, with D possibly being TRBD2 (5 bases). CDR1 and CDR2 from the germline V gene are DFQATT and SNEGSKA (reference sequence). This CDR3 is built from 15 residues. V was clipped by 5 bases and J by 2 bases, with 17 bases between them. The CDR3 loop is CSAVTLDKYTDTQYF. In DNA form, the CDR3 reads TGCAGTGCTGTCACACTAGACAAATACACAGATACGCAGTATTTT.

By share of the sample, this clonotype is large. In DNA form, the CDR3 reads TGCGCCAGCAGCCAGAGTCGAGGGTTCTCCTACGAGCAGTACTTC. This gives the protein CASSQSRGFSYEQYF. J is TRBJ2-7 and V is TRBV4-1; D possibly corresponds to TRBD2 (5 bases). Germline CDR1 is MGHRA and CDR2 is YSYEKL. The CDR3 extends over 15 amino acids. V was clipped by 3 bases and J by 0 bases, with 12 bases between them.

By its share, this clonotype is large. The gene calls are TRBV5-1 and TRBJ2-3, with a tentative D call TRBD2 (5 bases). The V end was cut by 2 bases, the J end by 5 bases, with 6 bases between. CDR3 length: 12 residues. Germline V gene sequence: CDR1 SGHRS, CDR2 YFSETQ. The CDR3 DNA sequence: TGCGCCAGCAGCTTAGGAGGAGATACGCAGTATTTT. Protein product: CASSLGGDTQYF.

This clonotype is medium-sized by share. CDR3 sequence (DNA): TGTGCCAGCAGTGAAGCCTTTTACGTAGCGGGGGGACGAGAGACCCAGTACTTC. This encodes CASSEAFYVAGGRETQYF. This chain uses TRBV2 with TRBJ2-5; 10 positions match TRBD2. The length of the CDR3 is 18 residues. J was trimmed by 4 bases and V by 0 bases; bases with no gene match: 11. The germline CDR1 and CDR2 sequences are SNHLY and FYNNEI.

Judged by abundance, this clonotype is large (0.1 to 1%). This chain joins TRBV19 and TRBJ1-2; 9 bases match TRBD1. CDR1 and CDR2 (germline): LNHDA, SQIVND (reference sequence). The CDR3 totals 13 residues. J was trimmed by 1 base and V by 10 bases; bases with no gene match: 4. The chain's CDR3 is CATTGGLNYGYTF. The CDR3 DNA follows: TGTGCCACGACAGGGGGGCTTAACTATGGCTACACCTTC. Variable domain in full (rest from reference TRBV19 and TRBJ1-2): DGGITQSPKYLFRKEGQNVTLSCEQNLNHDAMYWYRQDPGQGLRLIYYSQIVNDFQKGDIAEGYSVSREKKESFPLTVTSAQKNPTAFYLCATTGGLNYGYTFGSGTRLTVV.

This clonotype is large. V is TRBV2 and J is TRBJ2-3, with 11 bases aligning to TRBD2. The CDR3 totals 19 residues. J was trimmed by 0 bases and V by 10 bases; bases with no gene match: 18. Looked up from germline, CDR1 is SNHLY and CDR2 is FYNNEI. The CDR3 sequence is CATAGLAGFVLSSTDTQYF. The CDR3, as DNA: TGTGCCACCGCCGGACTAGCGGGTTTCGTTCTTTCCAGCACAGATACGCAGTATTTT.

Within the sample, this clonotype is medium-sized (0.01 to 0.1%). The chain recombines TRBV20-1 with TRBJ2-6, with D uncertain. Germline V CDR1 and CDR2: DFQATT, SNEGSKA (reference sequence). Between the trimmed V and J ends, which lost 0 bases and 10 bases, there was a span of 7 bases. The CDR3 extends over 12 amino acids. CDR3 bases: TGCAGTGCTAGAGATCCTAGGAACGTCCTGACTTTC. Protein product: CSARDPRNVLTF.

This clonotype is deemed large. This chain connects TRBV7-2 to TRBJ2-3; D might be TRBD2 (6 bases). Trimming left V 1 base short and J 0 bases short, with 14 bases between. Germline CDR1 is SGHTA and CDR2 is FQGNSA. The length of the CDR3 is 17 residues. The CDR3 nucleotides read TGTGCCAGCAGCTTAGATCCCGGGGGTACTAGCACAGATACGCAGTATTTT. Its protein product is CASSLDPGGTSTDTQYF.

This clonotype is medium-sized within its sample. The chain carries TRBV25-1 and TRBJ1-2; D not resolved. The V end lost 6 bases, the J end lost 4 bases, and 15 bases lay between the germline ends. CDR1 and CDR2 from the germline V gene are MGHDK and SYGVNS. The CDR3 runs to 14 residues. CDR3 DNA sequence: TGTGCCAGCAGATCTGAGGAACTAAGCTATGGCTACACCTTC. This codes for CASRSEELSYGYTF.

By sample fraction, this clonotype is medium-sized. The chain has TRBV7-2 and TRBJ2-3; D uncertain. The V end lost 1 base, the J end lost 6 bases, and 11 bases lay between the germline ends. This CDR3 is 14 amino acids long. Per germline, CDR1 SGHTA and CDR2 FQGNSA. The CDR3 coding sequence is TGTGCCAGCAGCTTAGAGAGGTTTAGGGATACGCAGTATTTT. Translating it yields CASSLERFRDTQYF. Supplemented by reference TRBV7-2 and TRBJ2-3, the full variable domain reads GAGVSQSPSNKVTEKGKDVELRCDPISGHTALYWYRQSLGQGLEFLIYFQGNSAPDKSGLPSDRFSAERTGGSVSTLTIQRTQQEDSAVYLCASSLERFRDTQYFGPGTRLTVL.

By share, this clonotype ranks as large. This chain joins TRBV19 and TRBJ1-4; D is undetermined. Trimming pared 6 bases from V and 1 base from J, leaving 18 bases between. This CDR3 comprises 17 residues. Germline CDR1 LNHDA, CDR2 SQIVND (reference sequence). CDR3 amino acids: CASRLGWSELTNEKLFF. The CDR3 nucleotides read TGTGCCAGTAGGCTTGGGTGGAGTGAACTAACTAATGAAAAACTGTTTTTT.

This clonotype was seen once. One end of the junction varies from germline; a read error may be responsible. The CDR3 reads CASGWAASYNEQFF. The CDR3 nucleotides read TGTGCCAGCGGCTGGGCAGCTTCCTACAACGAGCAGTTCTTC. The chain carries TRBV5-5 and TRBJ2-1; D is uncertain. The CDR3 contains 14 residues. CDR1 and CDR2 (germline): SGHKS, YYEKEE (reference sequence).

This clonotype is large by share. The J gene is TRBJ2-2, the V gene TRBV7-3; D remains ambiguous. This CDR3 comprises 12 residues. V lost 2 bases and J lost 5, with 3 bases in between. The V gene's germline CDR1 is SGHTA and CDR2 FQGTGA. As DNA, the CDR3 is TGTGCCAGCAGCTTAGGGACCGGGGAGCTGTTTTTT. This sequence encodes CASSLGTGELFF.

This clonotype is medium-sized in the sample. The V and J genes are TRBV30 and TRBJ1-2, with D tentatively TRBD1 (6 bases). V dropped 3 bases and J dropped 3 bases, with 11 bases sitting between them. Per germline, CDR1 GTSNPN and CDR2 SVGIG (reference sequence). CDR3 length: 13 residues. The CDR3 nucleotides are TGTGCCTGGAGCCAGGGGTTGCACTATGGCTACACCTTC. It encodes CAWSQGLHYGYTF.

This clonotype was observed a few times. No conserved phenylalanine or tryptophan is present at the end of the CDR3, so a read error is the likely explanation. The rearrangement links TRBV19 to TRBJ1-1; 8 bases are shared with TRBD1. The CDR3 is 14 amino acids. Germline trimming cut 7 bases from V and 4 bases from J; bases unmatched to any gene: 8. CDR1 is LNHDA and CDR2 is SQIVND in the germline V gene (reference sequence). CDR3 protein: CASIPGQGGTEAFL. In nucleotides, the CDR3 is TGTGCCAGTATTCCCGGACAGGGTGGCACTGAAGCTTTCCTT.

CDR3 sequence (DNA): TGCGCCAGCAGCCCCCTCGCCGGGTACGAGCAGTACTTC. Residues: CASSPLAGYEQYF. The gene calls are TRBV4-1 and TRBJ2-7, with unresolved D. There are 13 residues in the CDR3. The V end was cut by 4 bases, the J end by 4 bases, with 11 bases between. The germline CDR1 and CDR2 sequences are MGHRA and YSYEKL.

This clonotype is deemed medium-sized (0.01 to 0.1%). The V call is TRBV9, the J call TRBJ1-1; D is uncertain. The CDR3 runs 14 residues. Germline CDR1 is SGDLS and CDR2 is YYNGEE. The V end lost 4 bases, the J end lost 4 bases, and 14 bases lay between the germline ends. The DNA for the CDR3 is TGTGCCAGCAGCCCGAGCGGGAGGTCCACTGAAGCTTTCTTT. Translating it yields CASSPSGRSTEAFF. Looking up the rest from reference TRBV9 and TRBJ1-1 gives the full variable domain: DSGVTQTPKHLITATGQRVTLRCSPRSGDLSVYWYQQSLDQGLQFLIQYYNGEERAKGNILERFSAQQFPDLHSELNLSSLELGDSALYFCASSPSGRSTEAFFGQGTRLTVV.